This T cell receptor (beta chain) was sequenced during a study of T cell changes during pregnancy in multiple sclerosis (dated by TCRdb to between 2019 and 2020). Regarding the complete study: Changes in the T cell repertoire over the course of pregnancy were examined in this study in women with multiple sclerosis.

The CDR3 goes from the cysteine to the phenylalanine over 18 residues. Of all the DNA, just the CDR3 is kept, 54 bases in frame from base 1. Via the germline V gene, CDR1 is ENHRY and CDR2 SYGVKD. V gives up 5 bases and J gives up 4 bases, and the segment between their germline ends measures 27 bases. Note on this clone: Its antigen remains unidentified. No much larger clone exists at a distance of one base, and base qualities are not known.

The protocol used for the library was the immunoSEQ multiplex PCR assay. Entries here come from immuneACCESS through TCRdb and include only in-frame sequences with V and J called. Some clones fail to appear in such tables; in the studies checked, an unresolved V gene covers under half of the shortfall, and the cause of the remainder is unknown. In this sample the table shows more than 65,000 clones, roughly 93% of which occur a single time. Of the sample, more than 0.9% is held by the ten largest clones. This specimen consisted of peripheral blood, obtained in the first trimester of pregnancy. Recombination connected TRBV10-3 to TRBJ2-7; TRBD1 might be the D gene, on 6 matching bases. This TCR derives from a female donor with multiple sclerosis, enrolled in a pregnancy study. The nucleotide sequence is TGTGCCATCAGTTTTTTGCCACTCGGACAGAGTTCTGAGTACGAGCAGTACTTC. It translates as CAISFLPLGQSSEYEQYF.